Detailed here is one TCR beta chain. Its antigen is currently unknown. This could be a read error, since a much larger clone is one nucleotide away. The sample comes from a study of blood T cells in healthy people across ages. This CDR3 region has 12 residues. The germline CDR1 and CDR2 sequences are SQVTM and ANQGSEA. The ends were cut back, 4 bases at V and 7 bases at J, with 11 bases in the middle. Findings and limits, study-wide: TCR beta diversity was tightly associated with the proportion of naive T cells. Greater diversity and more naive CD4+ cells were seen in long-lived donors than in aged donors.

A J-beta primer mix and a sample-barcoded 5' primer were used in a second PCR of about 7 to 12 cycles. TCRdb re-derived calls from the 5' RACE reads in MiXCR, one entry per CDR3 protein. The sample gives about a million distinct CDR3 sequences, roughly half of which show up once; about a fifth is in the top ten. Peripheral blood, about 9.3 milliliters per donor, was collected. The source is a woman aged 60-75 years in good health. This chain uses TRBV29-1 with TRBJ1-5; D not resolved. Sequencing was performed on blood. CDR3 in amino acids: CSVGTGKQPQHF. In nucleotides, the CDR3 is TGCAGCGTTGGGACGGGGAAGCAGCCCCAGCATTTT.